One and the same sample provided the 20 T cell receptor beta chains below, sequenced in a study of Ad26.COV2.S vaccination and SARS-CoV-2 variants. Profiling relied on immunoSEQ multiplex PCR, and the TCRdb table lists in-frame clones only, not all of them. The sample has 300,000 to 350,000 clones; around 89% are singletons. Documented treatment: approximately 18 received Ad26.COV2.S at low or high dose, single or two shots; 5 received placebo; per-sample allocation not given. Sampling was done on day 63 after the first vaccine or placebo injection. The material sequenced was peripheral blood, taken in a trial of Ad26.COV2.S vaccine versus placebo. These receptors all come from a person aged 18-60 years who received the Ad26.COV2.S COVID-19 vaccine or a placebo.

This clone was observed once. The V and J genes are TRBV6-5 and TRBJ2-2; either TRBD1 or TRBD2 may fit D (5 bases each). This CDR3 is built from 14 residues. V shed 2 bases and J shed 4 bases, with 8 bases lying between them. CDR1 is MNHEY and CDR2 is SVGAGI in the germline V gene. CDR3 in DNA: TGTGCCAGCAGTTACGGGGGTGCCACCGGGGAGCTGTTTTTT. This codes for CASSYGGATGELFF.

The CDR3 loop reads CASSQDPAYEQYF. In nucleotides, the CDR3 is TGTGCCAGCAGCCAAGACCCAGCCTACGAGCAGTACTTC. This chain connects TRBV3-1 (or the pseudogene TRBV3-2) to TRBJ2-7, with unresolved D. The germline gives CDR1 LGHDT, CDR2 YNNKEL (reference sequence). Between the trimmed V and J ends, which lost 0 bases and 2 bases, there was a span of 5 bases. The CDR3 sequence is 13 residues long.

This clone was seen just once. The chain joins TRBV2 to TRBJ1-1, with D perhaps TRBD1 (5 bases). Trimming stripped 1 base from V and 3 bases from J, with 9 bases between. The CDR3 spans 14 residues. From germline, CDR1 is SNHLY and CDR2 FYNNEI. The chain's CDR3 is CASSEEGTDTEAFF. The CDR3 DNA sequence: TGTGCCAGCAGTGAAGAGGGGACGGACACTGAAGCTTTCTTT.

This clone was observed once. The chain couples TRBV5-8 to TRBJ2-2; 7 bases match TRBD1. The CDR3 has 13 amino acids. CDR1 and CDR2 (germline): SGHTS, YDEGEE. Trimming cost V 9 bases and J 6 bases; bases outside gene matches: 8. The CDR3 sequence: CANPHDRAGELFF. The CDR3 nucleotides are TGTGCCAACCCCCACGACAGGGCCGGGGAGCTGTTTTTT.

The CDR3 loop is CASSQYGVQETQYF. In DNA form, the CDR3 reads TGTGCCAGCAGCCAATATGGAGTTCAAGAGACCCAGTACTTC. This sequence joins TRBV16 and TRBJ2-5; unclear D gene. The CDR3 covers 14 residues. V lost 1 base and J 2 bases, leaving 8 bases between the germline ends. Germline V gene data show CDR1 as KGHSY and CDR2 as FQNENV.

This sequence joins TRBV24-1 and TRBJ1-4; 10 nucleotides align to TRBD1. The CDR3 loop spans 13 amino acids. The junction had 6 bases not matched to a gene; V was cut back by 12 bases and J by 6 bases. Germline CDR1 reads KGHDR; CDR2 reads SFDVKD. The CDR3 DNA sequence: TGTGCCTCCCGTGGACAGGGGGATGAAAAACTGTTTTTT. Amino acids: CASRGQGDEKLFF.

This CDR3 reads CASSPTGAGDAYNEQFF. CDR3 nucleotide sequence: TGTGCCAGCAGCCCCACGGGAGCGGGAGATGCCTACAATGAGCAGTTCTTC. The V gene is TRBV2, the J gene TRBJ2-1; TRBD2 agrees at 8 bases. CDR1 and CDR2 from the germline V gene are SNHLY and FYNNEI. The V gene end was trimmed by 6 bases and the J gene end by 2 bases; junction bases not matched to a gene: 12. This CDR3 comprises 17 residues.

This clone was detected only once. V usage is TRBV7-2 and J usage is TRBJ2-7, with D hard to call. Looked up from germline, CDR1 is SGHTA and CDR2 is FQGNSA. The CDR3 has 14 amino acids. Between the trimmed V and J ends, which lost 3 bases and 3 bases, there was a span of 12 bases. In DNA form, the CDR3 reads TGTGCCAGCAGCTTGGCCCGGATTAACTACGAGCAGTACTTC. Translated, it gives CASSLARINYEQYF.

This clone was seen a single time. This sequence joins TRBV7-2 and TRBJ1-5; D unresolved. The CDR3 runs to 15 residues. Germline V gene sequence: CDR1 SGHTA, CDR2 FQGNSA. V shed 1 base and J shed 5 bases, with 12 bases lying between them. The CDR3 DNA follows: TGTGCCAGCAGCTTAGGACTGGGGTTTTATCAGCCCCAGCATTTT. Amino acid sequence: CASSLGLGFYQPQHF.

This clone is a singleton in its sample. V usage is TRBV9 and J usage is TRBJ2-5; the D is unclear. The V end lost 0 bases, the J end lost 2 bases, and 8 bases lay between the germline ends. The germline CDR1 and CDR2 sequences are SGDLS and YYNGEE. CDR3 length equals 14 residues. The CDR3 DNA sequence: TGTGCCAGCAGCGTAGGCCAGACTCAAGAGACCCAGTACTTC. The encoded protein is CASSVGQTQETQYF.

This sequence joins TRBV7-2 and TRBJ2-1; no reliable D call. Germline V gene lookup returns CDR1 SGHTA and CDR2 FQGNSA. The V end lost 2 bases, the J end lost 3 bases, and 8 bases lay between the germline ends. The CDR3 has 14 residues. DNA for the CDR3: TGTGCCAGCAGCTTAATTGGCGGCTACAATGAGCAGTTCTTC. The encoded protein is CASSLIGGYNEQFF.

The chain has TRBV21-1 and TRBJ1-5; the table's TRBD1 call for D was not verified on the DNA. TRBV21-1 is assigned pseudogene status. This CDR3 is built from 16 residues. The CDR3 nucleotides are TGTGCCAGCAGCCCCCGCCGGACAGGACCTCAAGGGCCCCAGCATTTT. Its protein product is CASSPRRTGPQGPQHF.

The chain carries TRBV11-2 and TRBJ2-1; tentative D call: TRBD2 (6 bases). The CDR3 runs 15 residues. CDR1 and CDR2 (germline): SGHAT, FQNNGV. Trimming took 0 bases from V and 5 from J, leaving 11 bases between them. Here the CDR3 reads CASSLDPGANNEQFF. In nucleotides, the CDR3 is TGTGCCAGCAGCTTAGACCCGGGAGCTAACAATGAGCAGTTCTTC. The full variable domain, completed using reference TRBV11-2 and TRBJ2-1, is EAGVAQSPRYKIIEKRQSVAFWCNPISGHATLYWYQQILGQGPKLLIQFQNNGVVDDSQLPKDRFSAERLKGVDSTLKIQPAKLEDSAVYLCASSLDPGANNEQFFGPGTRLTVL.

The chain couples TRBV13 to TRBJ1-2; 8 bases are shared with TRBD1. The CDR3 loop spans 14 amino acids. J gave up 8 bases and V 5 bases, and 10 bases lay outside the gene matches. CDR1 and CDR2 (germline): PRHDT, FYEKMQ (reference sequence). This chain's CDR3 is CASSPGDRREGYTF. The CDR3, as DNA: TGTGCCAGCAGCCCGGGGGACAGGCGGGAAGGCTACACCTTC.

J is TRBJ1-5 and V is TRBV6-1; TRBD1 might be the D (6 bases). The V gene lost 3 bases and the J gene lost 7 bases, with 10 bases spanning the gap. CDR3 size: 13 residues. CDR1 MNHNS and CDR2 SASEGT come from the germline V gene. The CDR3 nucleotides are TGTGCCAGCAGTGATGCGGGGGCCCAGCCCCAGCATTTT. Translating it yields CASSDAGAQPQHF.

The chain joins TRBV12-5 to TRBJ1-1; no definite D call. This CDR3 region has 14 residues. Trimming removed 6 bases at V and 0 bases at J, with 11 bases between. Germline values: CDR1 LGHNT, CDR2 FRNRAP. Here the CDR3 reads CASGMSAMNTEAFF. The CDR3 DNA sequence: TGTGCTAGTGGGATGTCGGCAATGAACACTGAAGCTTTCTTT.

This chain links TRBV2 with TRBJ1-1, with 8 positions matching TRBD1. The trim removed 2 bases at V and 3 bases at J, leaving 11 bases unmatched. The CDR3 contains 17 residues. The germline CDR1 and CDR2 sequences are SNHLY and FYNNEI. CDR3 in amino acids: CASSERAGGYVDTEAFF. The CDR3 nucleotides read TGTGCCAGCAGTGAAAGGGCAGGGGGCTACGTGGACACTGAAGCTTTCTTT.

The chain is built from TRBV4-2 and TRBJ1-1; D call uncertain. The CDR3 loop spans 15 amino acids. The germline CDR1 and CDR2 sequences are LGHNA and YNFKEQ. Trimming pared 0 bases from V and 3 bases from J, leaving 11 bases between. The DNA of the CDR3 is TGTGCCAGCAGCCAAGATGCGCGGAGGGACACTGAAGCTTTCTTT. As protein: CASSQDARRDTEAFF.

This chain uses TRBV9 with TRBJ2-2; D uncertain. Between the trimmed V and J ends, which lost 4 bases and 9 bases, there was a span of 19 bases. Per germline, CDR1 SGDLS and CDR2 YYNGEE. The CDR3 spans 15 residues. The DNA of the CDR3 is TGTGCCAGCAGCAGAGACCGCGCCTCCCACCGGGAGCTGTTTTTT. As protein: CASSRDRASHRELFF.

V usage is TRBV12-3 or TRBV12-4 and J usage is TRBJ2-3; D may be TRBD1 (6 bases). The CDR3 runs 13 residues. Trimming shortened V by 6 bases and J by 4 bases, and 11 bases separated the two germline ends. The DNA of the CDR3 is TGTGCCAGCAGACCTACAGGGTCAGATACGCAGTATTTT. Translated, it gives CASRPTGSDTQYF.